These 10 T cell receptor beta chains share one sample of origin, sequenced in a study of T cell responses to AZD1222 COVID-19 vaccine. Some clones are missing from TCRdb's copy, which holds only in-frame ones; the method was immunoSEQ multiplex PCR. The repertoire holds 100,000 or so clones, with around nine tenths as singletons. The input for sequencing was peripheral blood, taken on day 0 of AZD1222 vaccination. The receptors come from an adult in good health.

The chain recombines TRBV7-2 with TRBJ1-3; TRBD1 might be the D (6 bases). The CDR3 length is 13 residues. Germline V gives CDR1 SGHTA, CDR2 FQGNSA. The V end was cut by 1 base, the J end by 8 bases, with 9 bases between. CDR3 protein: CASSLGRGDTIYF. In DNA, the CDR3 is TGTGCCAGCAGCTTAGGCAGGGGCGACACCATATATTTT. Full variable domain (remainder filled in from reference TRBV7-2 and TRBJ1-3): GAGVSQSPSNKVTEKGKDVELRCDPISGHTALYWYRQSLGQGLEFLIYFQGNSAPDKSGLPSDRFSAERTGGSVSTLTIQRTQQEDSAVYLCASSLGRGDTIYFGEGSWLTVV.

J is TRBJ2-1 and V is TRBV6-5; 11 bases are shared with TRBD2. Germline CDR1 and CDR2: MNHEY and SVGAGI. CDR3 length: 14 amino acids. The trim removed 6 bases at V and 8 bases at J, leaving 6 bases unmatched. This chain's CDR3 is CASSVAGGADEQFF. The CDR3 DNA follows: TGTGCCAGCAGCGTAGCGGGGGGGGCGGATGAGCAGTTCTTC.

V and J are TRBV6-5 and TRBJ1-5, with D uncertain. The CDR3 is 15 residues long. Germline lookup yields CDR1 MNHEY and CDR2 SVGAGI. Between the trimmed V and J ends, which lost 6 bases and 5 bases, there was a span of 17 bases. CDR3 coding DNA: TGTGCCAGCAGACGGACTGGCGCCGGGGATCAGCCCCAGCATTTT. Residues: CASRRTGAGDQPQHF.

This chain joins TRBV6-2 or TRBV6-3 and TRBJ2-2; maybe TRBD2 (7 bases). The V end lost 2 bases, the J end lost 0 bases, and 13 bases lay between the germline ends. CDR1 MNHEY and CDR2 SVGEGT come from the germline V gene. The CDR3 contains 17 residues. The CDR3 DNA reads TGTGCCAGCAGTTACCCAGCGCGGGGGCCGAACACCGGGGAGCTGTTTTTT. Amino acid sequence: CASSYPARGPNTGELFF.

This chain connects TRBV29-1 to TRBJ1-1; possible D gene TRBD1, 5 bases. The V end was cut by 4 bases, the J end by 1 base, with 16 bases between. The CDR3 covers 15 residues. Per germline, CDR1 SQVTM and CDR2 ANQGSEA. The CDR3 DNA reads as TGCAGCGTTGGAGGCAGGGTCGTCGGGAACACTGAAGCTTTCTTT. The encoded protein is CSVGGRVVGNTEAFF.

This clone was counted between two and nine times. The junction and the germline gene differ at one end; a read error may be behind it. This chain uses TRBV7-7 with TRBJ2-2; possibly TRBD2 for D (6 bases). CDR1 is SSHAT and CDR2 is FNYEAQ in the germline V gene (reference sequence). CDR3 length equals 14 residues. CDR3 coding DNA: TGTGCTAGCAGCTTAGTGGCGGGGACCGGGGAGCTGTTTTTT. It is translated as CASSLVAGTGELFF.

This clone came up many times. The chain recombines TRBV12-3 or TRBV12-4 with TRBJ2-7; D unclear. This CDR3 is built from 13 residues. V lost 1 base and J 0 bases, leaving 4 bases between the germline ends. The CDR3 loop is CASSLGHSYEQYF. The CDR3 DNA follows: TGTGCCAGCAGTTTAGGACACTCCTACGAGCAGTACTTC.

CDR3 nucleotides: TGTGCCAGCAGCTATCCGGGGCGCGACTATGGCTACACCTTC. Its translation: CASSYPGRDYGYTF. The V and J genes are TRBV5-4 and TRBJ1-2, with TRBD1 as a possible D gene (5 bases). The V end was cut by 3 bases, the J end by 3 bases, with 12 bases between. The CDR3 runs 14 residues. Germline CDR1 and CDR2: SGHNT and YYREEE (reference sequence).

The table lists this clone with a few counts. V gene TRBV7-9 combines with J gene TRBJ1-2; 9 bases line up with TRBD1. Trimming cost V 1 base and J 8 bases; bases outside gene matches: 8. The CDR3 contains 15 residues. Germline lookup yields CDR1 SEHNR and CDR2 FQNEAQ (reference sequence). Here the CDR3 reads CASSLVRTGDRGYTF. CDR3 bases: TGTGCCAGCAGCTTAGTCCGGACAGGGGACCGCGGCTACACCTTC.

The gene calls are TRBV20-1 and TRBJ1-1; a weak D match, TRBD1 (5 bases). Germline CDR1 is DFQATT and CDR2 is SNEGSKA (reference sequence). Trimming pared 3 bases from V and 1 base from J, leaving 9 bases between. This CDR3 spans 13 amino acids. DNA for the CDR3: TGCAGTGCTAGTCCAACAGGGAACACTGAAGCTTTCTTT. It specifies CSASPTGNTEAFF.